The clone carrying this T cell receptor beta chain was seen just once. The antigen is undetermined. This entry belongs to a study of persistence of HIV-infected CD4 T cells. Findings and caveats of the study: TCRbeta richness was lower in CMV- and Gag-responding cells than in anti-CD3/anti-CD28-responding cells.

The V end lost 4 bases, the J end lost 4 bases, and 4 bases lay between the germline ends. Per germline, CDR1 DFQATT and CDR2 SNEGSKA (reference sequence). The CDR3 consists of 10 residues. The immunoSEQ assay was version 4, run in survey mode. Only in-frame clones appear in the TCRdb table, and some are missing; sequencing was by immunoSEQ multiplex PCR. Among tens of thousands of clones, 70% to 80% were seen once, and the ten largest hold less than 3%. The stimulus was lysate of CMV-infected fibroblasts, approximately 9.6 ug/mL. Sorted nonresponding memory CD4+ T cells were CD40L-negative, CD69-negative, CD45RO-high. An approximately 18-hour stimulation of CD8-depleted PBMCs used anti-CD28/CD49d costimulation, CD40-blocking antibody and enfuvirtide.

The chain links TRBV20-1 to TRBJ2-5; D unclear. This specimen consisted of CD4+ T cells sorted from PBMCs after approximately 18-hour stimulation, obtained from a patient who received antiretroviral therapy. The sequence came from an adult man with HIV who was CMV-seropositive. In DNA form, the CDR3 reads TGCAGTGCTATCAGAGAGACCCAGTACTTC. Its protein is CSAIRETQYF.